The T cell receptor (beta chain) under discussion was sequenced for a study of cytomegalovirus exposure and HLA in healthy donors. Study-wide context: One earlier analysis, a look at about 179 million T cells, found some 100 million unique TCR beta sequences.

60 Vbeta and 13 Jbeta primers were used in PCR. Study processing details: Around 11 million shared chains were among the about 80 million unique TCR beta chains that a later analysis counted. Assay used: immunoSEQ multiplex PCR; TCRdb lists only in-frame clones, some missing. Clone size and V and J calls were adopted from that table, with D and trimming inferred from the DNA. The table shows roughly 180,000 clones, with around 80% occurring only once. Germline CDR1 SGHTA, CDR2 FQGNSA. The V end lost 2 bases, the J end lost 2 bases, and 23 bases lay between the germline ends. The CDR3 length is 19 residues. Notes on this clone: Its matching antigen is unknown.

Study-level findings and limits: There were about 160 TCR beta chains listed as cytomegalovirus-associated. In a later analysis, HLA-associated TCR beta chains were more clonally expanded than equally common others.

The specimen was PBMCs. This clonotype was sampled from a girl between 10 and 17 years old in good health and CMV-seropositive. The chain uses TRBV7-2 and TRBJ2-3; the D gene is possibly TRBD2 (5 bases). CDR3 residues: CASSLIPAGRGRATDTQYF. The CDR3 region has the DNA TGTGCCAGCAGCTTAATCCCCGCCGGTAGAGGGAGAGCCACAGATACGCAGTATTTT. Full variable domain (outside the CDR3, taken from reference TRBV7-2 and TRBJ2-3): GAGVSQSPSNKVTEKGKDVELRCDPISGHTALYWYRQSLGQGLEFLIYFQGNSAPDKSGLPSDRFSAERTGGSVSTLTIQRTQQEDSAVYLCASSLIPAGRGRATDTQYFGPGTRLTVL.